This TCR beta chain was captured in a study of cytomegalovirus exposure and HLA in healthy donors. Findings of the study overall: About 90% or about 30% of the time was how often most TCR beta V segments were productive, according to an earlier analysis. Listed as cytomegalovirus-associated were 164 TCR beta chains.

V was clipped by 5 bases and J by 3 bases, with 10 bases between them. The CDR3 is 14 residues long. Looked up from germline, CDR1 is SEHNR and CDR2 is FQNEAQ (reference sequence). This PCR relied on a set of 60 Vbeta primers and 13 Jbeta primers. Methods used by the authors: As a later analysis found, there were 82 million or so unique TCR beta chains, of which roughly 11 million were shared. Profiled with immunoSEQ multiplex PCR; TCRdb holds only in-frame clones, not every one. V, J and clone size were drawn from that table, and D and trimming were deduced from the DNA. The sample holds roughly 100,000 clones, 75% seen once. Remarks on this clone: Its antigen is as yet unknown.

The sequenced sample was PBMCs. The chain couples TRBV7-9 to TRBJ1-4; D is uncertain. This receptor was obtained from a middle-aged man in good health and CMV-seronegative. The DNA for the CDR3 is TGTGCCAGCAGCGAACAGCTCTCTAATGAAAAACTGTTTTTT. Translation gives CASSEQLSNEKLFF.